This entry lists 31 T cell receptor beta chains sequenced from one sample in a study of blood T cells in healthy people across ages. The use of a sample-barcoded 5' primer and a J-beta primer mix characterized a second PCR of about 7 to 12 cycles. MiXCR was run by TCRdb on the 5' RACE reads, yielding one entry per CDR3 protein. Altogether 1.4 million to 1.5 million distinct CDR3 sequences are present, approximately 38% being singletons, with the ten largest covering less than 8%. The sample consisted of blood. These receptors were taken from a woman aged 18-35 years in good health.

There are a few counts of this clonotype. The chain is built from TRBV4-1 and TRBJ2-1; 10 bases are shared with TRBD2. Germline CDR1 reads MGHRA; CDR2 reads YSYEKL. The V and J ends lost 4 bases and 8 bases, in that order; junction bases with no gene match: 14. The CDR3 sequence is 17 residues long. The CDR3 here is CASSLETSGSPGDEQFF. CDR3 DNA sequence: TGCGCCAGCAGCCTCGAGACTAGCGGGTCCCCCGGGGATGAGCAGTTCTTC.

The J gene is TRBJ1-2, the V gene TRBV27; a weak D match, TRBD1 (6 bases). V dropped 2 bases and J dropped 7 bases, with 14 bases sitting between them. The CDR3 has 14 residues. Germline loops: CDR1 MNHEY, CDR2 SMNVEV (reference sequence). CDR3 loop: CASSLVGGSCGYTF. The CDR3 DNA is TGTGCCAGCAGTTTAGTAGGGGGGTCATGTGGCTACACCTTC.

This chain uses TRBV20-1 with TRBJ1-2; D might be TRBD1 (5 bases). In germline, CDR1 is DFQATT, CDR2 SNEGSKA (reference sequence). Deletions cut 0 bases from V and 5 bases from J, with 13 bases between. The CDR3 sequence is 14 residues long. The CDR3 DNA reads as TGCAGTGCTAGAGAATCGGGGGGATTGTATGGCTACACCTTC. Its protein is CSARESGGLYGYTF.

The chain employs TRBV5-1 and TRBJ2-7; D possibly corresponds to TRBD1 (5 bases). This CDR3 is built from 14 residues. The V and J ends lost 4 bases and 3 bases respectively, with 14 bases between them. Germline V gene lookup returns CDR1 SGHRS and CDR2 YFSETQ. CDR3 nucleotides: TGCGCCAGCAGCCAACATGACAGCTTCTACGAGCAGTACTTC. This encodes CASSQHDSFYEQYF.

In DNA form, the CDR3 reads TGTGCCAGCAGCCAAGCGGGCCTGGGGCAGGGACAATATGGCTACACCTTC. Translated, it gives CASSQAGLGQGQYGYTF. The V call is TRBV3-1, the J call TRBJ1-2; tentatively, D is TRBD1 (6 bases). The CDR3 covers 17 residues. The V and J ends lost 1 base and 5 bases respectively, with 20 bases between them. Germline V lookup: CDR1 LGHDT, CDR2 YNNKEL (reference sequence). Based on the CDR3 plus reference TRBV3-1 and TRBJ1-2, the full variable domain is DTAVSQTPKYLVTQMGNDKSIKCEQNLGHDTMYWYKQDSKKFLKIMFSYNNKELIINETVPNRFSPKSPDKAHLNLHINSLELGDSAVYFCASSQAGLGQGQYGYTFGSGTRLTVV.

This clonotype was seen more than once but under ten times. The CDR3 loop is CSALRGAPSVNTEAFF. In DNA form, the CDR3 reads TGCAGTGCTCTACGAGGGGCCCCAAGTGTGAACACTGAAGCTTTCTTT. The gene calls are TRBV20-1 and TRBJ1-1, with TRBD1 as a possible D gene (5 bases). V was clipped by 5 bases and J by 0 bases, with 19 bases between them. From germline, CDR1 is DFQATT and CDR2 SNEGSKA (reference sequence). The CDR3 sequence is 16 residues long.

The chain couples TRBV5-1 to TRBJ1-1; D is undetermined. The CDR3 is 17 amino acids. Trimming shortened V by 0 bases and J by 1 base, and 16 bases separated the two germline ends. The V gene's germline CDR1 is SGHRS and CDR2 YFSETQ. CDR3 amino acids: CASSLVWQTSRNTEAFF. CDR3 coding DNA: TGCGCCAGCAGCTTGGTATGGCAGACGTCTCGGAACACTGAAGCTTTCTTT. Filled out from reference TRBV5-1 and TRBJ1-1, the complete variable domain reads KAGVTQTPRYLIKTRGQQVTLSCSPISGHRSVSWYQQTPGQGLQFLFEYFSETQRNKGNFPGRFSGRQFSNSRSEMNVSTLELGDSALYLCASSLVWQTSRNTEAFFGQGTRLTVV.

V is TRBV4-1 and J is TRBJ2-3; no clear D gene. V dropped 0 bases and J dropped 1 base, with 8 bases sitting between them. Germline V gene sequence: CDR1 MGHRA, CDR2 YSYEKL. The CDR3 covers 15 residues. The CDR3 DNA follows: TGCGCCAGCAGCCAAGAGCCCGTAGGCACAGATACGCAGTATTTT. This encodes CASSQEPVGTDTQYF.

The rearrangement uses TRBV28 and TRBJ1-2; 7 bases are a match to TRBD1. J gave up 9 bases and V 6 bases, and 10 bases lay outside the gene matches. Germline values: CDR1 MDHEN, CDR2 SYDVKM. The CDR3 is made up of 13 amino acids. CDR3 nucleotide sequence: TGTGCCAGCAGAATTACAGGGGAAGGGAGCTACACCTTC. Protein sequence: CASRITGEGSYTF.

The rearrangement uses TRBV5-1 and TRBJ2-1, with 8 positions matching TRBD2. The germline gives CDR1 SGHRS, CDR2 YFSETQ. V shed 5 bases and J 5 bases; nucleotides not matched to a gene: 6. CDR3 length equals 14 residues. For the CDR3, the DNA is TGCGCCAGCAGACAAACTAGCGGACACAATGAGCAGTTCTTC. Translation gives CASRQTSGHNEQFF. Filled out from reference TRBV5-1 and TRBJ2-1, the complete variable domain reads KAGVTQTPRYLIKTRGQQVTLSCSPISGHRSVSWYQQTPGQGLQFLFEYFSETQRNKGNFPGRFSGRQFSNSRSEMNVSTLELGDSALYLCASRQTSGHNEQFFGPGTRLTVL.

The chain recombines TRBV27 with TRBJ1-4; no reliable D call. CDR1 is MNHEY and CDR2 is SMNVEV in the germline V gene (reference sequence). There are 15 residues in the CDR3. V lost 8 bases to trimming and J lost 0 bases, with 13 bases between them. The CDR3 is CASGPKDATNEKLFF. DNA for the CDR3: TGTGCCAGCGGCCCCAAAGATGCAACTAATGAAAAACTGTTTTTT.

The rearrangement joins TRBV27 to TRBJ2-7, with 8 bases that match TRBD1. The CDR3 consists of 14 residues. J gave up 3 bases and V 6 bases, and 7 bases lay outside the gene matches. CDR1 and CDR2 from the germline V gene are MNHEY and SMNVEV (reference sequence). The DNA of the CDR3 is TGTGCCAGCAGCCCACCAGGGGGCCACTACGAGCAGTACTTC. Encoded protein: CASSPPGGHYEQYF.

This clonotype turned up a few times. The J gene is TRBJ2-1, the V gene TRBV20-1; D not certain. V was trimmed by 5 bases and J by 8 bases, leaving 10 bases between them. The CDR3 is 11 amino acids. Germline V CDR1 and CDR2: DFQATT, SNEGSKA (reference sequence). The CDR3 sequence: CSAYRSDEQFF. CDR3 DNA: TGCAGTGCTTACCGTTCGGATGAGCAGTTCTTC.

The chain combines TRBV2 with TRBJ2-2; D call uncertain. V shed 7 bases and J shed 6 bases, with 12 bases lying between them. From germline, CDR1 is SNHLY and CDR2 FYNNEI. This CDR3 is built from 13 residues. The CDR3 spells CASTEVRSGELFF. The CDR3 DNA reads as TGTGCCAGCACCGAAGTGCGGTCCGGGGAGCTGTTTTTT.

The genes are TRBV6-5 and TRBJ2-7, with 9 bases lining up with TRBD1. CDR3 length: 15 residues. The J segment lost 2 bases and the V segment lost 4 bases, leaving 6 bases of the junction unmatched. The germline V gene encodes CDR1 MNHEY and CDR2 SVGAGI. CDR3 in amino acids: CASSFGQGRTYEQYF. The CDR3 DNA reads TGTGCCAGCAGTTTCGGACAGGGGCGAACCTACGAGCAGTACTTC.

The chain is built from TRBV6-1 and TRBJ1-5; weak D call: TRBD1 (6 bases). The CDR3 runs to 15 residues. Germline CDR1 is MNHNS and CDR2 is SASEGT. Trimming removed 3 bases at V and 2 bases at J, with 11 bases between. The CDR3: CASSDAAGGNQPQHF. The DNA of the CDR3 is TGTGCCAGCAGTGATGCGGCAGGGGGCAATCAGCCCCAGCATTTT.

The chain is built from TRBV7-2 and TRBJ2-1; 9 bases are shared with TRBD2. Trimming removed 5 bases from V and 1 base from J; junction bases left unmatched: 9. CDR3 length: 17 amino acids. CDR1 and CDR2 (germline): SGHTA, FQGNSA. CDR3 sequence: CASSTPEAGGSYNEQFF. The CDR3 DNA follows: TGTGCCAGCAGCACCCCCGAAGCGGGAGGTTCCTACAATGAGCAGTTCTTC.

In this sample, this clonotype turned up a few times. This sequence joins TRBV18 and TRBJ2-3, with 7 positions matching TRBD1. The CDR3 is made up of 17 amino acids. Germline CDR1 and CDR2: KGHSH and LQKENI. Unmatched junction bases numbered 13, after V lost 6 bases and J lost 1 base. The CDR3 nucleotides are TGTGCCAGCTCCAACATCTACAAACAGGGGTGCACAGATACGCAGTATTTT. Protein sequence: CASSNIYKQGCTDTQYF.

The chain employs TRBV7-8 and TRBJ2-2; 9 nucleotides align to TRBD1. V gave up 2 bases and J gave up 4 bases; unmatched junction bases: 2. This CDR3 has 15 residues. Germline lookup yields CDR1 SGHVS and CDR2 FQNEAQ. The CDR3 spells CASSLRQGVTGELFF. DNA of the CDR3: TGTGCCAGCAGCTTAAGACAGGGGGTCACCGGGGAGCTGTTTTTT.

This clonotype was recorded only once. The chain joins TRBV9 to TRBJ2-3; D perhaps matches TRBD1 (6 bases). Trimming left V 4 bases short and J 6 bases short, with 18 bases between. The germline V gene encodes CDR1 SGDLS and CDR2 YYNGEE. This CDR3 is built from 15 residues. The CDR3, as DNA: TGTGCCAGCAGCTCCCAGACAGGCGCAGTGGATACGCAGTATTTT. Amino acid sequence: CASSSQTGAVDTQYF. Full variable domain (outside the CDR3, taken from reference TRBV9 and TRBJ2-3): DSGVTQTPKHLITATGQRVTLRCSPRSGDLSVYWYQQSLDQGLQFLIQYYNGEERAKGNILERFSAQQFPDLHSELNLSSLELGDSALYFCASSSQTGAVDTQYFGPGTRLTVL.

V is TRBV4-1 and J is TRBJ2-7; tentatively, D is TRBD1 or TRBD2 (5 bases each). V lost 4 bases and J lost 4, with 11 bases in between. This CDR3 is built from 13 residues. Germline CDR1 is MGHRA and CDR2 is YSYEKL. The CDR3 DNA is TGCGCCAGCAGCCTGATGGGGGAATACGAGCAGTACTTC. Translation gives CASSLMGEYEQYF.

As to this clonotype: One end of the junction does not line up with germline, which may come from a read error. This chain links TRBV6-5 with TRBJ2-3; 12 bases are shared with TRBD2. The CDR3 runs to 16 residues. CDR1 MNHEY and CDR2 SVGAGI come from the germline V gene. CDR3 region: CASSYSVLAGGDEQYF. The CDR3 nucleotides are TGTGCCAGCAGTTACTCGGTACTAGCGGGGGGTGATGAGCAGTACTTT.

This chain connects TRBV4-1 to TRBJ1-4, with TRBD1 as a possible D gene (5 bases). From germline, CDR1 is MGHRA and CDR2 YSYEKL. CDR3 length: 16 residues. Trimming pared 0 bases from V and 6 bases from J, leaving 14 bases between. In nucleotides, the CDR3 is TGCGCCAGCAGCCAAGATATGGCAGGGTTAGATGAAAAACTGTTTTTT. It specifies CASSQDMAGLDEKLFF.

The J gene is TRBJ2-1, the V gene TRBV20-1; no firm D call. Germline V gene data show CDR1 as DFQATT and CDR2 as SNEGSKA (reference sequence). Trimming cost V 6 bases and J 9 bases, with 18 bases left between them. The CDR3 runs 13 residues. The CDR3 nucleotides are TGCAGTGCAACCGCCCGGGCCCTTGGTGAGCAGTTCTTC. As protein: CSATARALGEQFF.

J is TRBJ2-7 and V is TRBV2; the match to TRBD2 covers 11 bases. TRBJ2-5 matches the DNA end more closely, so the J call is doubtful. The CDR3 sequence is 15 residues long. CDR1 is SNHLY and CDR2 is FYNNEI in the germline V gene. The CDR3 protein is CASSVLAGVAETQYF. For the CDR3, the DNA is TGTGCCAGCAGCGTACTAGCGGGAGTTGCAGAGACCCAGTACTTC.

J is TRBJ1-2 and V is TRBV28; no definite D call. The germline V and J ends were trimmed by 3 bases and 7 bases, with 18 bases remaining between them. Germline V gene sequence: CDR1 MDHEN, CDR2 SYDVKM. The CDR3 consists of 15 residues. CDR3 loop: CASSFRTGFLGGYTF. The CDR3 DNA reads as TGTGCCAGCAGTTTCCGAACGGGTTTCTTGGGTGGCTACACCTTC.

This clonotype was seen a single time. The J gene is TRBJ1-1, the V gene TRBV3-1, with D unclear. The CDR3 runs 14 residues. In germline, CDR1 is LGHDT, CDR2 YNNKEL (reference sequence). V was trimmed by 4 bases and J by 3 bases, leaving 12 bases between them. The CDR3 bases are TGTGCCAGCAGCCCCTCCTTCATGTACACTGAAGCTTTCTTT. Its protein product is CASSPSFMYTEAFF.

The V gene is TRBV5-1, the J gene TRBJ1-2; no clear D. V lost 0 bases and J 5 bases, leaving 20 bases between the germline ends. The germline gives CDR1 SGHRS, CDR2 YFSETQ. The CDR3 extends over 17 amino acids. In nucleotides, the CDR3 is TGCGCCAGCAGCTTGGGAAAAGGGTTCACGAGGGTGTATGGCTACACCTTC. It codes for CASSLGKGFTRVYGYTF. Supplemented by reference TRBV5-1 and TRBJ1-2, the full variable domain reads KAGVTQTPRYLIKTRGQQVTLSCSPISGHRSVSWYQQTPGQGLQFLFEYFSETQRNKGNFPGRFSGRQFSNSRSEMNVSTLELGDSALYLCASSLGKGFTRVYGYTFGSGTRLTVV.

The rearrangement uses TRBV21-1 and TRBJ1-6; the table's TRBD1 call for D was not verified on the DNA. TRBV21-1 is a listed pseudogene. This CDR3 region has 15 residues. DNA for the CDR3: TGTGCCAGCAGCAAGCCCGGCTCGGGCGACTCACCCCTCCACTTT. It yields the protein CASSKPGSGDSPLHF.

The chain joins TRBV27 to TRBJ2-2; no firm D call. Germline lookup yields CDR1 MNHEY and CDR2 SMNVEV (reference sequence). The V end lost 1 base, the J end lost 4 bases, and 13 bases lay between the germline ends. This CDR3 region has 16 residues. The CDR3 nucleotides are TGTGCCAGCAGTTTATTGTCCCGGACGGGCACCGGGGAGCTGTTTTTT. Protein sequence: CASSLLSRTGTGELFF.

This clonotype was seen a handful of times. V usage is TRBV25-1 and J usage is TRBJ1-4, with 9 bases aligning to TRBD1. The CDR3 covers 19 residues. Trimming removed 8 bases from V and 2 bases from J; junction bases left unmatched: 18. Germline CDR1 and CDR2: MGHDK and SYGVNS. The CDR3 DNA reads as TGTGCCAGCTCTCCGGGACAGGGTGTTTTTGTAGCGACTAATGAAAAACTGTTTTTT. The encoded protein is CASSPGQGVFVATNEKLFF. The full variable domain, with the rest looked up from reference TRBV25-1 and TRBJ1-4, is EADIYQTPRYLVIGTGKKITLECSQTMGHDKMYWYQQDPGMELHLIHYSYGVNSTEKGDLSSESTVSRIRTEHFPLTLESARPSHTSQYLCASSPGQGVFVATNEKLFFGSGTQLSVL.